The 27 T cell receptor beta chains below all came from one sample that was sequenced in a study of cytotoxic CD8 clonotypes in ibrutinib-treated CLL. Assay used: immunoSEQ multiplex PCR; TCRdb lists only in-frame clones, some missing. The sample holds about 140,000 clones; about 80% are singletons and the top ten take just over 5%. The material sequenced was PBMCs, taken after 24 months of ibrutinib treatment. The receptors here all came from a human donor with chronic lymphocytic leukemia.

The rearrangement links TRBV28 to TRBJ2-2; the match to TRBD2 covers 8 bases. CDR3 length: 14 amino acids. Losses at the gene ends were 6 bases for V and 4 bases for J; bases not matched to a gene: 4. CDR1 and CDR2 (germline): MDHEN, SYDVKM. Here the CDR3 reads CASSGGARTGELFF. For the CDR3, the DNA is TGTGCCAGCAGCGGGGGGGCCCGCACCGGGGAGCTGTTTTTT.

The chain carries TRBV4-3 and TRBJ2-7; 11 bases map to TRBD2. With 1 base clipped from V and 4 bases from J, the junction kept 3 bases outside the gene matches. The germline V gene has CDR1 LGHNA and CDR2 YSLEER. The CDR3 has 15 amino acids. The CDR3: CASSQALAGGYEQYF. CDR3 in DNA: TGCGCCAGCAGCCAAGCTCTAGCGGGGGGTTACGAGCAGTACTTC.

This clone has just one count. The chain combines TRBV27 with TRBJ2-4; 8 bases align to TRBD1. The V gene's germline CDR1 is MNHEY and CDR2 SMNVEV (reference sequence). The CDR3 contains 14 residues. Losses at the gene ends were 6 bases for V and 15 bases for J; bases not matched to a gene: 16. As DNA, the CDR3 is TGTGCCAGCAGCTTGGGGGACAGGTTTTGGGATTTGTACTTC. This codes for CASSLGDRFWDLYF.

The V gene is TRBV6-5, the J gene TRBJ1-1; maybe TRBD1 (6 bases). Trimming removed 10 bases from V and 3 bases from J, with 18 bases in between. Germline CDR1 MNHEY, CDR2 SVGAGI. CDR3 length: 14 residues. The CDR3 sequence is CATGGRGRDTEAFF. The CDR3 DNA is TGTGCCACCGGAGGGCGGGGGCGGGACACTGAAGCTTTCTTT.

The gene calls are TRBV28 and TRBJ1-6, with D possibly matching TRBD1 (5 bases). CDR3 length: 14 amino acids. Germline CDR1 MDHEN, CDR2 SYDVKM. Trimming took off 6 bases at V and 7 bases at J, with 13 bases between the two ends. The CDR3 region is CASRQGRGNSPLHF. As DNA, the CDR3 is TGTGCCAGCAGGCAAGGCCGGGGGAATTCACCCCTCCACTTT.

The rearrangement uses TRBV5-8 and TRBJ2-1; 9 bases align to TRBD1. The germline CDR1 and CDR2 sequences are SGHTS and YDEGEE. With V trimmed by 4 bases and J by 2 bases, 4 bases remained unmatched. This CDR3 is built from 15 residues. CDR3 loop: CASSKGQGTYNEQFF. In DNA form, the CDR3 reads TGTGCCAGCAGCAAAGGACAGGGGACCTACAATGAGCAGTTCTTC.

This clone was picked up a small number of times. The genes are TRBV2 and TRBJ2-7, with 11 nucleotides matching TRBD2. V shed 6 bases and J 6 bases; nucleotides not matched to a gene: 4. Germline lookup yields CDR1 SNHLY and CDR2 FYNNEI. The CDR3 spans 13 residues. CDR3: CASRVTSGGEQYF. The CDR3 bases are TGTGCCAGCAGGGTCACTAGCGGGGGCGAGCAGTACTTC.

This chain connects TRBV5-6 to TRBJ2-2; a weak D match, TRBD1 (5 bases). This CDR3 region has 14 residues. Germline CDR1 SGHDT, CDR2 YYEEEE. Trimming took 4 bases from V and 7 from J, leaving 14 bases between them. The CDR3 spells CASSDPGSGGELFF. DNA of the CDR3: TGTGCCAGCAGCGACCCAGGGTCGGGCGGGGAGCTGTTTTTT.

This chain links TRBV18 with TRBJ1-1; a weak D match, TRBD1 (6 bases). Germline V gives CDR1 KGHSH, CDR2 LQKENI. The V gene lost 3 bases and the J gene lost 1 base, with 15 bases spanning the gap. The CDR3 is 16 amino acids. In DNA form, the CDR3 reads TGTGCCAGCTCACCTTACAGAGGGGGTCCGAACACTGAAGCTTTCTTT. As protein: CASSPYRGGPNTEAFF.

This chain connects TRBV9 to TRBJ1-2; 8 bases are a match to TRBD1. The V gene's germline CDR1 is SGDLS and CDR2 YYNGEE. CDR3 length: 15 amino acids. The trim removed 3 bases at V and 3 bases at J, leaving 7 bases unmatched. DNA for the CDR3: TGTGCCAGCAGCGATTACAGGGGGAGGGACTATGGCTACACCTTC. As protein: CASSDYRGRDYGYTF.

The V gene is TRBV29-1, the J gene TRBJ2-5; D perhaps matches TRBD2 (5 bases). V was pared by 7 bases and J by 1 base, with 13 bases between. The V gene's germline CDR1 is SQVTM and CDR2 ANQGSEA. The CDR3 is made up of 13 amino acids. In nucleotides, the CDR3 is TGCAGCGCTGCGGCGGGTCCCCAAGAGACCCAGTACTTC. Residues: CSAAAGPQETQYF.

The CDR3 DNA reads TGCGCCAGCAGCCAAGATTTAGGGGGCATTGCGAACATTCAGTACTTC. The encoded protein is CASSQDLGGIANIQYF. J is TRBJ2-4 and V is TRBV4-3; 7 nucleotides match TRBD1. The CDR3 sequence is 16 residues long. Per germline, CDR1 LGHNA and CDR2 YSLEER. Germline trimming cut 0 bases from V and 7 bases from J; bases unmatched to any gene: 9.

The chain has TRBV6-5 and TRBJ2-7; D possibly matches TRBD1 or TRBD2 (6 bases each). This CDR3 has 15 amino acids. Trimming took off 1 base at V and 5 bases at J, with 15 bases between the two ends. CDR1 MNHEY and CDR2 SVGAGI come from the germline V gene. This chain's CDR3 is CASSYLGGPGNEQYF. The CDR3 DNA reads as TGTGCCAGCAGTTACTTGGGGGGCCCGGGAAACGAGCAGTACTTC.

V and J are TRBV7-2 and TRBJ1-1; 7 positions agree with TRBD1. Germline trimming cut 5 bases from V and 2 bases from J; bases unmatched to any gene: 8. The CDR3 is 15 amino acids. The germline gives CDR1 SGHTA, CDR2 FQGNSA. The CDR3 sequence: CASSDQGQHNTEAFF. In DNA form, the CDR3 reads TGTGCCAGCAGCGATCAGGGACAGCATAACACTGAAGCTTTCTTT.

The chain uses TRBV27 and TRBJ2-1; tentatively, D is TRBD1 or TRBD2 (6 bases each). In germline, CDR1 is MNHEY, CDR2 SMNVEV (reference sequence). The V end lost 3 bases, the J end lost 7 bases, and 13 bases lay between the germline ends. This CDR3 is 14 amino acids long. The DNA for the CDR3 is TGTGCCAGCAGTTTGTTCGTAGGGGGGAATGAGCAGTTCTTC. As protein: CASSLFVGGNEQFF.

The chain is built from TRBV4-1 and TRBJ1-1; possibly TRBD1 for D (6 bases). The ends were cut back, 4 bases at V and 7 bases at J, with 28 bases in the middle. The CDR3 totals 18 residues. Germline values: CDR1 MGHRA, CDR2 YSYEKL. The chain's CDR3 is CASSPDPSTQGRGIEAFF. CDR3 nucleotide sequence: TGCGCCAGCAGCCCAGACCCGTCAACTCAGGGGAGGGGTATTGAAGCTTTCTTT.

The gene calls are TRBV7-3 and TRBJ2-2; 7 bases agree with TRBD2. Germline CDR1 is SGHTA and CDR2 is FQGTGA. The ends lost 5 bases at V and 4 bases at J; junction bases unmatched: 10. There are 16 residues in the CDR3. The CDR3 DNA sequence: TGTGCCAGCAGCCTAAGGGGAGGGTTGGGCACCGGGGAGCTGTTTTTT. Protein sequence: CASSLRGGLGTGELFF.

This clone appeared once. This rearrangement joins TRBV7-3 to TRBJ1-1; D remains unclear. The CDR3 sequence is 15 residues long. Germline-derived CDR1 and CDR2 are SGHTA and FQGTGA. V lost 5 bases and J 3 bases, leaving 16 bases between the germline ends. CDR3 protein: CASSPEGGVYTEAFF. The CDR3 bases are TGTGCCAGCAGCCCCGAAGGAGGCGTTTACACTGAAGCTTTCTTT.

The rearrangement uses TRBV7-2 and TRBJ2-5, with D perhaps matching TRBD1 (5 bases). The V gene lost 6 bases and the J gene lost 2 bases, with 13 bases spanning the gap. This CDR3 is built from 14 residues. CDR1 and CDR2 (germline): SGHTA, FQGNSA. The chain's CDR3 is CASSTRQPQETQYF. The CDR3 DNA reads TGTGCCAGCAGTACCCGACAGCCACAAGAGACCCAGTACTTC.

Comment on this clone: The sample contains more than one DNA sequence encoding this CDR3. The chain uses TRBV7-2 and TRBJ2-7; D possibly corresponds to TRBD2 (7 bases). CDR3 length: 14 residues. The germline V gene encodes CDR1 SGHTA and CDR2 FQGNSA. The V end lost 3 bases, the J end lost 2 bases, and 11 bases lay between the germline ends. The CDR3 reads CASSLGRGPYEQYF. The CDR3 coding sequence is TGTGCCAGCAGCTTGGGGCGGGGGCCCTACGAGCAGTACTTC.

The genes are TRBV11-2 and TRBJ2-7; possibly TRBD1 for D (5 bases). Germline loops: CDR1 SGHAT, CDR2 FQNNGV. There are 13 residues in the CDR3. The V gene lost 6 bases and the J gene lost 7 bases, with 16 bases spanning the gap. CDR3 protein: CASRAWQGWEQYF. In DNA, the CDR3 is TGTGCCAGCAGAGCCTGGCAGGGCTGGGAGCAGTACTTC.

The chain carries TRBV6-6 and TRBJ1-1; D is undetermined. V was trimmed by 5 bases and J by 5 bases, leaving 9 bases between them. This CDR3 has 12 residues. Germline V gene lookup returns CDR1 MNHNY and CDR2 SVGAGI (reference sequence). In nucleotides, the CDR3 is TGTGCCAGCAGTCCCCGGTTAACTGAAGCTTTCTTT. Translated, it gives CASSPRLTEAFF.

The chain joins TRBV19 to TRBJ1-2; D unresolved. This CDR3 is built from 14 residues. V dropped 3 bases and J dropped 3 bases, with 11 bases sitting between them. The V gene's germline CDR1 is LNHDA and CDR2 SQIVND (reference sequence). This chain's CDR3 is CASSIEGRDYGYTF. DNA of the CDR3: TGTGCCAGTAGTATTGAGGGCAGAGACTATGGCTACACCTTC.

The chain combines TRBV5-1 with TRBJ2-1, with 9 bases identical to TRBD2. Looked up from germline, CDR1 is SGHRS and CDR2 is YFSETQ. The ends lost 3 bases at V and 5 bases at J; junction bases unmatched: 9. This CDR3 is built from 16 residues. The CDR3 spells CASSSRGLAGHNEQFF. The CDR3 DNA reads TGCGCCAGCAGCTCGCGCGGGCTAGCGGGGCACAATGAGCAGTTCTTC.

The chain is built from TRBV19 and TRBJ2-3; TRBD2 agrees at 8 bases. V dropped 3 bases and J dropped 0; count of bases not matched to a gene: 5. The CDR3 loop spans 16 amino acids. Germline V lookup: CDR1 LNHDA, CDR2 SQIVND (reference sequence). CDR3 in DNA: TGTGCCAGTAGTATTGGGGCTAGCGGGAGCACAGATACGCAGTATTTT. Its translation: CASSIGASGSTDTQYF.

This clone has just a few counts. The rearrangement uses TRBV4-1 and TRBJ2-5; D not resolved. Trimming stripped 0 bases from V and 8 bases from J, with 4 bases between. The germline gives CDR1 MGHRA, CDR2 YSYEKL. CDR3 length: 11 residues. CDR3 in amino acids: CASSQEGTQYF. CDR3 in DNA: TGCGCCAGCAGCCAAGAGGGTACCCAGTACTTC.

This clone was counted between two and nine times. This chain joins TRBV6-5 and TRBJ2-1; 10 bases line up with TRBD2. CDR3 length: 14 residues. The V gene end was trimmed by 7 bases and the J gene end by 6 bases; junction bases not matched to a gene: 6. The germline V gene has CDR1 MNHEY and CDR2 SVGAGI. The CDR3 loop reads CASTTLAGTNEQFF. CDR3 bases: TGTGCCAGCACCACACTAGCGGGGACCAATGAGCAGTTCTTC.